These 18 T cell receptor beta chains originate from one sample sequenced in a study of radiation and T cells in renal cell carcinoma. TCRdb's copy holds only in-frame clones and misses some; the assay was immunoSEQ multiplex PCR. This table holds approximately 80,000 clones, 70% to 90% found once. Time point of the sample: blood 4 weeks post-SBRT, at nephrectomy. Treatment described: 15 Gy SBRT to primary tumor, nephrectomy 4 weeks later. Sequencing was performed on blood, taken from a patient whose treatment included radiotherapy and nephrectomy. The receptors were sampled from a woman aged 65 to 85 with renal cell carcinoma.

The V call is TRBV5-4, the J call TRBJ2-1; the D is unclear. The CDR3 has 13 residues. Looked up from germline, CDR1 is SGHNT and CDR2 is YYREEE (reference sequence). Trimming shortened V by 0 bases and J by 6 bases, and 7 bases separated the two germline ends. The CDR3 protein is CASSLERINEQFF. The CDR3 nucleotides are TGTGCCAGCAGCTTGGAAAGAATCAATGAGCAGTTCTTC.

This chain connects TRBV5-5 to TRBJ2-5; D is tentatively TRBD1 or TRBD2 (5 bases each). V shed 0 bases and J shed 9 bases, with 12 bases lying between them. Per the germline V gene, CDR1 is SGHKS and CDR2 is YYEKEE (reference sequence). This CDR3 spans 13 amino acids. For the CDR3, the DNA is TGTGCCAGCAGCTTGGGACAGCCCGGGGCCCAGTACTTC. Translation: CASSLGQPGAQYF. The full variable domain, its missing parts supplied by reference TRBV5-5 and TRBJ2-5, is DAGVTQSPTHLIKTRGQQVTLRCSPISGHKSVSWYQQVLGQGPQFIFQYYEKEERGRGNFPDRFSARQFPNYSSELNVNALLLGDSALYLCASSLGQPGAQYFGPGTRLLVL.

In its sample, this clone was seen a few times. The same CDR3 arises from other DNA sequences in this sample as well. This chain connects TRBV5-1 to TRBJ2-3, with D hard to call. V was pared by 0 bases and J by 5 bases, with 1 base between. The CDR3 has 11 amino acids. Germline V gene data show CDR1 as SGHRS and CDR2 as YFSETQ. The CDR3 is CASSLEDTQYF. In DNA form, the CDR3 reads TGCGCCAGCAGCTTGGAAGATACGCAGTATTTT.

In DNA form, the CDR3 reads TGTGCCAGCAGCTTACGGGGGGAAACAAAGGATACGCAGTATTTT. The encoded protein is CASSLRGETKDTQYF. The chain uses TRBV7-3 and TRBJ2-3, with 7 bases aligning to TRBD2. From germline, CDR1 is SGHTA and CDR2 FQGTGA. The J segment lost 6 bases and the V segment lost 2 bases, leaving 8 bases of the junction unmatched. The CDR3 extends over 15 amino acids.

The CDR3, as DNA: TGTGCCAGTTTAAAGAACACTGAAGCTTTCTTT. Translating gives CASLKNTEAFF. The chain uses TRBV5-6 and TRBJ1-1; no reliable D call. CDR3 length equals 11 residues. Germline lookup yields CDR1 SGHDT and CDR2 YYEEEE. Trimming took off 8 bases at V and 1 base at J, with 6 bases between the two ends.

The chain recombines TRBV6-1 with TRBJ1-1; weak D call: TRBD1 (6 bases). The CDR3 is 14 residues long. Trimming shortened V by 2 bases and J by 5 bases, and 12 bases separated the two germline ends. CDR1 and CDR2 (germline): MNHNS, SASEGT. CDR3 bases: TGTGCCAGCAGTGAAAGGGGGGCTATTACTGAAGCTTTCTTT. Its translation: CASSERGAITEAFF.

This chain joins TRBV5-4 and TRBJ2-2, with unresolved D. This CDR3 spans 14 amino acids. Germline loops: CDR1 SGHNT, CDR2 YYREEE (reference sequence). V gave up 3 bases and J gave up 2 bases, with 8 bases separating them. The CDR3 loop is CASSSDLNTGELFF. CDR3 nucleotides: TGTGCCAGCAGCTCGGATTTAAACACCGGGGAGCTGTTTTTT.

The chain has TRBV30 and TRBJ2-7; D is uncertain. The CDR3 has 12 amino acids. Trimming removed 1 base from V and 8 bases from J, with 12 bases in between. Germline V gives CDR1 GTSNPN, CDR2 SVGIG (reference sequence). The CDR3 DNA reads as TGTGCCTGGAGTGCGGCCTCAAGCCAGCAGTACTTC. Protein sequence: CAWSAASSQQYF.

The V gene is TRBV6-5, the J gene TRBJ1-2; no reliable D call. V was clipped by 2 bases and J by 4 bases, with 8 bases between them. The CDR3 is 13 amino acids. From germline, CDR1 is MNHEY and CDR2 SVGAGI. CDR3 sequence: CASSYQQSYGYTF. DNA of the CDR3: TGTGCCAGCAGTTACCAACAGAGCTATGGCTACACCTTC.

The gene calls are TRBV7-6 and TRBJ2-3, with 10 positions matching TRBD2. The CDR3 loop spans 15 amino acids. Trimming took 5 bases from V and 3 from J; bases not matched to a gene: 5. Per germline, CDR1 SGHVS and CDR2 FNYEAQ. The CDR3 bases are TGTGCCAGCAGCCACAGCGGGGGGGCGACAGATACGCAGTATTTT. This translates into CASSHSGGATDTQYF.

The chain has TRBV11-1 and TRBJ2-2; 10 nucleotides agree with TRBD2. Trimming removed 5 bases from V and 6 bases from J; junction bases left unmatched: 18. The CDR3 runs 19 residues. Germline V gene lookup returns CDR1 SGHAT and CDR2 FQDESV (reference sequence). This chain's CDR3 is CASSHLVVAGGGTPGELFF. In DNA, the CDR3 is TGTGCCAGCAGCCACCTGGTGGTAGCGGGGGGTGGAACACCCGGGGAGCTGTTTTTT. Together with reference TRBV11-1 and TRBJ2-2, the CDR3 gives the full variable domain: EAEVAQSPRYKITEKSQAVAFWCDPISGHATLYWYRQILGQGPELLVQFQDESVVDDSQLPKDRFSAERLKGVDSTLKIQPAELGDSAMYLCASSHLVVAGGGTPGELFFGEGSRLTVL.

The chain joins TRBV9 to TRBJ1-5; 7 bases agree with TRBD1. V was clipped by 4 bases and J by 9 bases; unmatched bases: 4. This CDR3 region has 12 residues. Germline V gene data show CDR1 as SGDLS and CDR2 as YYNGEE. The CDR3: CASSTRGRPQHF. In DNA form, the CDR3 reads TGTGCCAGCAGCACTAGGGGGCGGCCCCAGCATTTT.

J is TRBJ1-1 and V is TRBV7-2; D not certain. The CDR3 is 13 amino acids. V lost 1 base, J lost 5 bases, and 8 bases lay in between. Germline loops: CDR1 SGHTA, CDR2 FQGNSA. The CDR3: CASSLGTWTEAFF. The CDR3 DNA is TGTGCCAGCAGCTTAGGGACGTGGACTGAAGCTTTCTTT.

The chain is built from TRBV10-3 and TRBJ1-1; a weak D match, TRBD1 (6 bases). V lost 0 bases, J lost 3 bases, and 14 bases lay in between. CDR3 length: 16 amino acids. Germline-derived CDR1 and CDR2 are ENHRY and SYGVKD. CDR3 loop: CAISESGGRRDTEAFF. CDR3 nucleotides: TGTGCCATCAGTGAGTCGGGGGGCAGAAGGGACACTGAAGCTTTCTTT.

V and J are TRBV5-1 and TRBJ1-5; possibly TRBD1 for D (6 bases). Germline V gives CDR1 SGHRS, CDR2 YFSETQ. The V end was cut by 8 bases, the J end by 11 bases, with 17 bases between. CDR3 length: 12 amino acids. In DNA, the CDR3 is TGCGCCAGGGACAGAAAAGTAATAGCCCAGCATTTT. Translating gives CARDRKVIAQHF.

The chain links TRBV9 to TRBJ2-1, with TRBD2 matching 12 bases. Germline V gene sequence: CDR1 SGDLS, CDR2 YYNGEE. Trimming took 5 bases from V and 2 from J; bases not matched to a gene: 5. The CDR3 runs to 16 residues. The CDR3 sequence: CASSYSSGGAYNEQFF. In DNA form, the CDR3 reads TGTGCCAGCAGTTACTCTAGCGGGGGGGCCTACAATGAGCAGTTCTTC.

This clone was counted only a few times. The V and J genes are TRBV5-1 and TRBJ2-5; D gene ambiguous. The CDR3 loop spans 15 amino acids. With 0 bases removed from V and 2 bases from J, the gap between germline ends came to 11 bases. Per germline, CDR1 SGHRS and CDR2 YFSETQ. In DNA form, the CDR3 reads TGCGCCAGCAGCTTGGGGAGTAGAGGACAAGAGACCCAGTACTTC. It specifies CASSLGSRGQETQYF.

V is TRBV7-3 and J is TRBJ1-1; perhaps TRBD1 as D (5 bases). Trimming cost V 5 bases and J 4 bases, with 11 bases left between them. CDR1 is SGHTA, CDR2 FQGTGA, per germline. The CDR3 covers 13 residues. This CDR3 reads CASSNRDGTEAFF. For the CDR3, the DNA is TGTGCCAGCAGCAATCGGGACGGCACTGAAGCTTTCTTT.